This TCR beta chain was sequenced during a study of T cells in Graves' hyperthyroidism and ophthalmopathy (dated by TCRdb to between 2018 and 2021). Study-level background: Peripheral blood was sampled at the time of initial diagnosis, prior to any treatment. To identify TCR V-J signatures that set the groups apart, the researchers used a discovery cohort of approximately 98 patients, made up of 43 with Graves' ophthalmopathy and around 58 with stable Graves' hyperthyroidism. Prospective prediction of ophthalmopathy was tested in an independent validation cohort consisting of some 18 hyperthyroidism patients and around 16 patients who later progressed to ophthalmopathy. The roughly 100 discovery patients were randomly split 7:3 into training and test sets. In addition, the study compared T-cell repertoires in thyroid tissue and in blood from six Graves' hyperthyroidism patients. Once sampling was done, hyperthyroidism patients were given methimazole at a starting dose of 30 mg daily, whereas ophthalmopathy patients were given high-dose intravenous methylprednisolone. According to the paper, TCR Vbeta CDR3 sequencing was carried out on some 140 peripheral blood samples, which came from fewer than 50 ophthalmopathy, 75 or so hyperthyroidism and about 17 progressor patients. General study outcomes and caveats: A model built on a 13 V-J signature distinguished ophthalmopathy from stable hyperthyroidism, reaching 85% to 90% sensitivity and around 82% specificity in cross-validation and 80%/75% in testing. In validation, progression to ophthalmopathy was predicted by the model with 70.59% sensitivity and approximately 78% specificity, a median of approximately 6.5 months before onset. Most expanded thyroid clonotypes (frequency above 0.001) were also detected in blood, suggesting blood repertoires may reflect thyroid immune responses. Sample size was not statistically predetermined, and blinding of investigators to group allocation was not performed.

With regard to this clonotype: The antigen it recognizes is unknown. Per-nucleotide qualities are absent, and no much larger clonotype sits a single base away.

A patient counted as having stable Graves' hyperthyroidism if no progression to ophthalmopathy occurred over 18 months of follow-up. The hyperthyroidism patients were between 18 and 65 years old and newly diagnosed, with a disease duration of less than 2 months. Any patient with an uncontrolled infection, another autoimmune disease, pregnancy or lactation was excluded. Diagnoses relied on clinical symptoms, serum thyroxine and TRAb, thyroid ultrasound and orbital computed tomography. PBMCs were isolated from 10 ml of fresh peripheral blood by Ficoll-Paque density gradient centrifugation. Total RNA was extracted using Trizol reagent, and RNA quality was assessed on an Agilent 2100 Bioanalyzer. The TCR beta CDR3 regions were amplified from the RNA transcripts. A first-round RT-PCR of the TCR CDR3 used the HTBI primer set with the Qiagen OneStep RT-PCR kit. The libraries were constructed in a second round of multiplex PCR and then size-selected and purified. Sequencing of the libraries was done on an Illumina HiSeq2000 using paired-end 100 bp reads. Processing in the source paper ran as follows. SOAPnuke was used to process the raw data, with reads discarded if the reads contained adapters or uncalled bases, had a mean Phred below 15, or lacked an exact constant-primer or identifier match. COPE v1.2.5 was used to merge the high-quality paired reads, and each unique nucleotide sequence was defined as a clonotype. MiTCR v1.1 was used to align clonotypes to the IMGT TRBV, TRBD and TRBJ reference segments. Only V-J combinations with frequency above 0.0001, covering about 99% of repertoires, were analysed. A TCS score was defined as the ratio between F50 (clonal expansion) and ExV (chaos), using BLOSUM62-based TCRdist between CDR3 peptides within each V-J. Welch's t-statistics and random forest reduced 500 to 650 V-J features to fewer than 15, which were used in a naive Bayes classifier (R e1071). Using fastp at Q25 and MiXCR, TCRdb reprocessed the public reads and kept productive beta chains. One record per CDR3 amino acid sequence lists the most common genes and DNA. What appears here as the V and J calls and clone size reflects TCRdb's work, not the paper's. Across this sample there are approximately 600,000 distinct CDR3 sequences, with about 16% seen only once. The biggest ten clones account for less than 4.5% of the sample.

The CDR3 starts with the cysteine, ends with the phenylalanine, and has 16 residues. Only CDR3 DNA remains: 48 bases, in frame from the first base. From the germline V gene (reference sequence), CDR1 is DFQATT and CDR2 is SNEGSKA. V lost 2 bases and J lost 2 bases; the stretch between them is 18 bases long. The TCR originated in a young woman with Graves' hyperthyroidism. Sequenced: blood. The chain links TRBV20-1 with TRBJ1-1; the best D guess is TRBD1, with 6 bases matching. The CDR3 loop reads CSARRGDASTNTEAFF. The DNA sequence is TGCAGTGCTAGAAGGGGGGATGCCAGTACTAACACTGAAGCTTTCTTT.